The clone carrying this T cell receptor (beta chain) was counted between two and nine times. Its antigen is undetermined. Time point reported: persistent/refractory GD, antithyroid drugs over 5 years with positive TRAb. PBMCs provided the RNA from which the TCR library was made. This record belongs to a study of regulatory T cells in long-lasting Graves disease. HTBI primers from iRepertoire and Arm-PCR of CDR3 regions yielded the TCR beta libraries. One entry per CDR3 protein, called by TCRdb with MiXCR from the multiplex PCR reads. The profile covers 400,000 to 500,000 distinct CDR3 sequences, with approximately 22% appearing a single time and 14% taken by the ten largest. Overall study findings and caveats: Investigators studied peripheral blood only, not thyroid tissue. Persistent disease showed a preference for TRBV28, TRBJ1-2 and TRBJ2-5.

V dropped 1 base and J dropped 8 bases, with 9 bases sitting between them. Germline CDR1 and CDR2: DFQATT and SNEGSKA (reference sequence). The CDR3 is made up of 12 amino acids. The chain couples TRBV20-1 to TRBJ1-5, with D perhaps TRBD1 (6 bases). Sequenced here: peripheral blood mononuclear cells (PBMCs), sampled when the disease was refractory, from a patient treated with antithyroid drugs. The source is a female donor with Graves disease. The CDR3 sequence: CSARVGGEPQHF. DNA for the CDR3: TGCAGTGCTAGAGTAGGGGGGGAGCCCCAGCATTTT.